The table lists the clone carrying this T cell receptor beta chain with a few counts. Authors' analysis steps: Reference gene primer amplification gave nucleated cell count estimates. Sequenced by immunoSEQ multiplex PCR; TCRdb stores in-frame clones only, minus some. That table supplies the V and J calls and clone size; D and trimming were determined from the DNA. The sample records roughly 200,000 clones, about 80% being singletons. These data come from a study of blood T cell repertoires in COVID-19. Study background: Whether acute or convalescent, the COVID-19 samples came from the United States, Italy and Spain. T cells, B-cell-depleted T cells, or PBMCs supplied cDNA or gDNA.

CDR1 is SGHRS, CDR2 YFSETQ, per germline. Between the trimmed V and J ends, which lost 4 bases and 2 bases, there was a span of 16 bases. The CDR3 runs to 15 residues. The V call is TRBV5-1, the J call TRBJ2-7; no clear D gene. The specimen was peripheral blood. This clonotype originated in a woman between 50 and 59 years old with active or convalescent COVID-19. The chain's CDR3 is CASSPAAIDAYEQYF. CDR3 nucleotide sequence: TGCGCCAGCAGCCCGGCAGCGATAGACGCCTACGAGCAGTACTTC.